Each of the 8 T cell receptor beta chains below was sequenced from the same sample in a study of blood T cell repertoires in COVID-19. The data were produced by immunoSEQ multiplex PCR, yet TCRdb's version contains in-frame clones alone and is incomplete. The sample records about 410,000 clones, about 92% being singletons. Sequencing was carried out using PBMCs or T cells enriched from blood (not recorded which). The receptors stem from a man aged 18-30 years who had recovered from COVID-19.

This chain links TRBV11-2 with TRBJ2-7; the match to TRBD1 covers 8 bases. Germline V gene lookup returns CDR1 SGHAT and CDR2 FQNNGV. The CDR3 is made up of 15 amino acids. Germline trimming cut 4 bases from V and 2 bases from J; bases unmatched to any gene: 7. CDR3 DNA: TGTGCCAGCAGCTCCGGTGGACAGGGCCCCTACGAGCAGTACTTC. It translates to CASSSGGQGPYEQYF.

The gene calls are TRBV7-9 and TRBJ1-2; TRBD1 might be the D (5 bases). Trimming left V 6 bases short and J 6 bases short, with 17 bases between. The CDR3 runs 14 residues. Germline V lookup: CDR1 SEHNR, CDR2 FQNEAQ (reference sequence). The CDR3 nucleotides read TGTGCCAGCAGGGCGCAGGAGGGGTCCCATGGCTACACCTTC. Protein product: CASRAQEGSHGYTF.

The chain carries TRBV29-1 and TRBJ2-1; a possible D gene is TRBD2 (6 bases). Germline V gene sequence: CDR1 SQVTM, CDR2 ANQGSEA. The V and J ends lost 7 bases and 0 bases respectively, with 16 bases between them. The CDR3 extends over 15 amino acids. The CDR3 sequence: CSASASARSYNEQFF. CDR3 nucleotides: TGCAGCGCCTCCGCTAGCGCGCGCTCCTACAATGAGCAGTTCTTC.

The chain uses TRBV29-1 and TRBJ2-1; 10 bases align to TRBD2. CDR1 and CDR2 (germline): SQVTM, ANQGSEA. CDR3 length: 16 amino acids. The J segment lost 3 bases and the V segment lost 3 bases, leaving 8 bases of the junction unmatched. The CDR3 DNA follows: TGCAGCGTTGATGGAGGCCTAGCGGGGGACTACAATGAGCAGTTCTTC. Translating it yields CSVDGGLAGDYNEQFF.

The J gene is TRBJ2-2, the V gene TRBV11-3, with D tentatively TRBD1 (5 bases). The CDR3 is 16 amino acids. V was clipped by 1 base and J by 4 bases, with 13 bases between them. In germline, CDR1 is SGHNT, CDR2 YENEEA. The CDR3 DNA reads TGTGCCAGCAGCTTAGGGGTAGGGGCGAGCACCGGGGAGCTGTTTTTT. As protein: CASSLGVGASTGELFF.

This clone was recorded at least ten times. The CDR3 reads CASSLDTRGYTF. The CDR3 nucleotides are TGTGCCAGCAGCTTAGATACTCGCGGCTACACCTTC. V is TRBV7-8 and J is TRBJ1-2; D remains unclear. The CDR3 totals 12 residues. Trimming stripped 1 base from V and 8 bases from J, with 8 bases between. Per germline, CDR1 SGHVS and CDR2 FQNEAQ.

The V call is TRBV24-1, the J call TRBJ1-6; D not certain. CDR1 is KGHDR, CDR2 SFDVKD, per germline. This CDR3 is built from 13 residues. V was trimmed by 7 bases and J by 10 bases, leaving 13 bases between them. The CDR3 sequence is CATSAVAGSPLHF. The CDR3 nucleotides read TGTGCCACCAGCGCCGTAGCGGGGTCACCCCTCCACTTT.

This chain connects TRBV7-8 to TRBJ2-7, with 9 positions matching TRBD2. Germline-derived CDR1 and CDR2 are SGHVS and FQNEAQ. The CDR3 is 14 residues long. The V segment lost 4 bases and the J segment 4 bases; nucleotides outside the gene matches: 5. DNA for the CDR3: TGTGCCAGCAGCTACCCAAGCGGGGGGTACGAGCAGTACTTC. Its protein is CASSYPSGGYEQYF. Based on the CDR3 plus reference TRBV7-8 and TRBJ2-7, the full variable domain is GAGVSQSPRYKVAKRGQDVALRCDPISGHVSLFWYQQALGQGPEFLTYFQNEAQLDKSGLPSDRFFAERPEGSVSTLKIQRTQQEDSAVYLCASSYPSGGYEQYFGPGTRLTVT.